This T cell receptor beta chain was identified in a study of T cell responses to AZD1222 COVID-19 vaccine. This CDR3 is built from 14 residues. Germline V gives CDR1 GTSNPN, CDR2 SVGIG (reference sequence). The V and J ends lost 0 bases and 5 bases respectively, with 10 bases between them. The protocol was immunoSEQ multiplex PCR, while the TCRdb copy is restricted to in-frame clones and leaves out a portion. The sample holds approximately 120,000 clones, roughly 90% seen once. This receptor was taken from an adult in good health. The chain joins TRBV30 to TRBJ2-2, with D unclear. The sample here was peripheral blood, taken on day 0 of MenACWY control vaccination. CDR3 region: CAWSVGYTTGELFF. DNA for the CDR3: TGTGCCTGGAGTGTAGGCTATACGACCGGGGAGCTGTTTTTT.